Listed below are T cell receptor beta chains from one sample, sequenced in a study of T cells expressing NK-cell markers. TCRdb re-analyzed the 5' RACE reads; it lists each CDR3 protein once, without DNA. This sample's clone table lists 550,000 to 600,000 distinct CDR3 sequences. Sequenced: blood T cells: a sorted CD56 or NKG2C T cell subset, CD4+ or CD8+ T cells, or bulk PBMC T cells (not recorded which). The receptors were gathered from a man younger than 30 in good health. CDR3s include the opening cysteine and the closing phenylalanine or tryptophan.

TRBV4-1	TRBJ2-1	CASSRGLAGGRKNEQFF
TRBV12-5	TRBJ2-2	CASGREGGTGELFF
TRBV5-1	TRBJ1-1	CASRDRLKNTEAFF
TRBV27	TRBJ1-2	CASRNSGAPTYGYTF
TRBV15	TRBJ2-5	CATSREVSETQYF
TRBV24-1	TRBJ2-5	CATSELRTDDQETQYF
TRBV6-2/TRBV6-3	TRBJ2-1	CATLRVTREGEQFF
TRBV9	TRBJ2-7	CASSPQSISYEQYF
TRBV5-1	TRBJ2-3	CASSATLGLAGGSFGTDTQYF
TRBV7-2	TRBJ2-5	CASSPEGEKGETQYF
TRBV7-9	TRBJ2-3	CASREDRGRRGTDTQYF
TRBV5-5	TRBJ2-7	CASSPGTSGWDEQYF
TRBV18	TRBJ2-1	CASSPFSVYNEQFF
TRBV5-1	TRBJ2-7	CASSGGLAGAYEQYF
TRBV7-8	TRBJ2-5	CASSSTTFIQETQYF
TRBV24-1	TRBJ2-1	CATSDLRGWTSCNEQFF
TRBV10-3	TRBJ1-3	CAISAGQTSSGNTIYF
TRBV4-2	TRBJ1-5	CASSRLGTGEDQPQHF
TRBV11-2	TRBJ2-1	CASSGGPTGFGNEQFF
TRBV7-2	TRBJ2-5	CASLGRGQETQYF
TRBV29-1	TRBJ2-1	CSVEREYNEQFF
TRBV6-2/TRBV6-3	TRBJ2-1	CASSSGLAEYNEQFF
TRBV30	TRBJ2-1	CAWSAGLLYNEQFF
TRBV7-3	TRBJ2-3	CASAAGGSADTQYF
TRBV5-4	TRBJ2-7	CASSLGGPHLRQAGSYEQYF